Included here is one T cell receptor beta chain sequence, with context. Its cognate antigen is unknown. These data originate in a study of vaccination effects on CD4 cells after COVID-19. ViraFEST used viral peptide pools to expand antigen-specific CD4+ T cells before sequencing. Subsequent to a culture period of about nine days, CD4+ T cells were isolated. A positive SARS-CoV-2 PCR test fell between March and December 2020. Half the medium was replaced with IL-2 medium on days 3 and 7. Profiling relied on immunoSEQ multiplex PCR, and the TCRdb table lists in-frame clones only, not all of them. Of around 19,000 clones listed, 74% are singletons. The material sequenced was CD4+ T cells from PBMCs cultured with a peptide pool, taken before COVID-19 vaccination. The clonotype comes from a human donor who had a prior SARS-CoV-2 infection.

CDR3 sequence: CASSSPGGSEQYF. The CDR3 region has the DNA TGTGCCAGCAGTTCCCCTGGGGGAAGCGAGCAGTACTTC. V gene TRBV5-6 combines with J gene TRBJ2-7; D possibly matches TRBD1 or TRBD2 (5 bases each). Germline-derived CDR1 and CDR2 are SGHDT and YYEEEE. The CDR3 loop spans 13 amino acids. V was pared by 5 bases and J by 6 bases, with 15 bases between. The variable domain in full, with the rest retrieved from reference TRBV5-6 and TRBJ2-7, is DAGVTQSPTHLIKTRGQQVTLRCSPKSGHDTVSWYQQALGQGPQFIFQYYEEEERQRGNFPDRFSGHQFPNYSSELNVNALLLGDSALYLCASSSPGGSEQYFGPGTRLTVT.